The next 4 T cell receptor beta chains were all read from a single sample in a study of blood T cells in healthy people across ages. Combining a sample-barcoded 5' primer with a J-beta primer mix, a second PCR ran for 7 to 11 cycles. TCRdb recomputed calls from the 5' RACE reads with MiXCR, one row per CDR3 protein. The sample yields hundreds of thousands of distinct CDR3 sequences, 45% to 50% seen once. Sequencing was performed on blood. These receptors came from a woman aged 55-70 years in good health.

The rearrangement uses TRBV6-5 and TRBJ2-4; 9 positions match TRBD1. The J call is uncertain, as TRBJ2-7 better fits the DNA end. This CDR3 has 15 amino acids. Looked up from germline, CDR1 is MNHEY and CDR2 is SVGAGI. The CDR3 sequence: CASCLGGTGPYEQYF. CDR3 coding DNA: TGTGCCAGCTGCCTAGGCGGGACAGGGCCCTACGAGCAGTACTTC.

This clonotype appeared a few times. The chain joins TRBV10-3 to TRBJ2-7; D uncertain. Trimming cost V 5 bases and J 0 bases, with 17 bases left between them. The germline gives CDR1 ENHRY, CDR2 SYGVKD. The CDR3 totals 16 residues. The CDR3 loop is CAISFNPTTSSYEQYF. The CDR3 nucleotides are TGTGCCATCAGTTTCAATCCCACTACAAGCTCCTACGAGCAGTACTTC.

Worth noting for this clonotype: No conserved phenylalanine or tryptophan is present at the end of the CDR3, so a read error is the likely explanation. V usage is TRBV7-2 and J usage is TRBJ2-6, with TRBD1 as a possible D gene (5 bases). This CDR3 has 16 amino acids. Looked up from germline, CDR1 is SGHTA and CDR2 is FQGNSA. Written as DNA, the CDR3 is TGTGCCAGCAGCGCTCAGGTCAGCTCTGGGGCCGACGTCCTGACTCTC. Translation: CASSAQVSSGADVLTL.

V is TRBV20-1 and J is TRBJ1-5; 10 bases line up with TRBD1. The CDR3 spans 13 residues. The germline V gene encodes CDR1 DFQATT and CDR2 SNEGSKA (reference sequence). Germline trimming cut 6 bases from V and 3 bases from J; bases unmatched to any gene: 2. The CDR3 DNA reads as TGCAGTGCAGGGACAGGGGTCAATCAGCCCCAGCATTTT. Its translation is CSAGTGVNQPQHF.